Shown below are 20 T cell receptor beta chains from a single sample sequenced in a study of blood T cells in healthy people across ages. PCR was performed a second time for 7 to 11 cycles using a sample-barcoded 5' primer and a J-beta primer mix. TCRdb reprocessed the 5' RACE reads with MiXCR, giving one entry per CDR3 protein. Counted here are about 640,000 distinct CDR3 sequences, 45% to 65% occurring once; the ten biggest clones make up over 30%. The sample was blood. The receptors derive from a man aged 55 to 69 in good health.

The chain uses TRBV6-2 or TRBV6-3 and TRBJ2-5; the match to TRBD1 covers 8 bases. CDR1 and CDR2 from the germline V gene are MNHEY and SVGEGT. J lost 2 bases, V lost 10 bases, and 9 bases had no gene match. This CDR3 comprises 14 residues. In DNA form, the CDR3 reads TGTGCCACCGCAATGGGGACAGGACAAGAGACCCAGTACTTC. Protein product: CATAMGTGQETQYF.

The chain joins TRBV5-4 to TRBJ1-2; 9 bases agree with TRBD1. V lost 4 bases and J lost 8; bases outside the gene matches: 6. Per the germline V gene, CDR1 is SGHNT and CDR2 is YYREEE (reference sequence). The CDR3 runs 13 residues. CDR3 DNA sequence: TGTGCCAGCAGCAAACAGGGGGCAGGAGGCTACACCTTC. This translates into CASSKQGAGGYTF.

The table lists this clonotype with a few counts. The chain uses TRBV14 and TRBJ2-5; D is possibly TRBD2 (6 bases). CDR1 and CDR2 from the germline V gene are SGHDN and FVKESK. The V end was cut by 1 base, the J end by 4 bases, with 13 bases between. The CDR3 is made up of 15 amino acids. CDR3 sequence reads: CASSQGTFGGETQYF. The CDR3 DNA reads TGTGCCAGCAGCCAAGGGACATTCGGGGGAGAGACCCAGTACTTC.

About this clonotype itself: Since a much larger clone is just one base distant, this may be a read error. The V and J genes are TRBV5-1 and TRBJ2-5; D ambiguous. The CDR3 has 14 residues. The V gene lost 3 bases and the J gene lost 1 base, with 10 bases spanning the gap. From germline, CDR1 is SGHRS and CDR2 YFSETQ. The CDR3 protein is CASSSTAGQETQYF. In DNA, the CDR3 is TGCGCCAGCAGCTCCACGGCAGGCCAAGAGACCCAGTACTTC.

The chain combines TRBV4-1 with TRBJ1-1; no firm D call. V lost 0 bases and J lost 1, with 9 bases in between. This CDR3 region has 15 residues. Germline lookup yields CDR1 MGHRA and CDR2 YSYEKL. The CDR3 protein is CASSQEEQANTEAFF. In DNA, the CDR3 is TGCGCCAGCAGCCAAGAGGAACAAGCGAACACTGAAGCTTTCTTT.

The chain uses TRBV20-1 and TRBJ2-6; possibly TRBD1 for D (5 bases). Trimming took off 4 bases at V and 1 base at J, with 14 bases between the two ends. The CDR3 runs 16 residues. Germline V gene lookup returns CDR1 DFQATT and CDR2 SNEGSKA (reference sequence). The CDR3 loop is CSANGHPSSGANVLTF. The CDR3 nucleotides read TGCAGTGCTAACGGACACCCGTCATCTGGGGCCAACGTCCTGACTTTC.

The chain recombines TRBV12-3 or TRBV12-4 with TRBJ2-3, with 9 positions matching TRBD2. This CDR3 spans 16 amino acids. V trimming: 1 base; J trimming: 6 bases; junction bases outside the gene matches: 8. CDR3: CASSLDGGGASDTQYF. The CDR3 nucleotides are TGTGCCAGCAGTTTAGACGGCGGGGGGGCTTCTGATACGCAGTATTTT.

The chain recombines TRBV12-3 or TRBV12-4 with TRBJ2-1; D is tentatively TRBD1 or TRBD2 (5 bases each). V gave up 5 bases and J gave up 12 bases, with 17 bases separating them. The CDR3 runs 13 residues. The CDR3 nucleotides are TGTGCCAGCAGTGTAGGGCTGGGGGATCGGCAGTTCTTC. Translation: CASSVGLGDRQFF.

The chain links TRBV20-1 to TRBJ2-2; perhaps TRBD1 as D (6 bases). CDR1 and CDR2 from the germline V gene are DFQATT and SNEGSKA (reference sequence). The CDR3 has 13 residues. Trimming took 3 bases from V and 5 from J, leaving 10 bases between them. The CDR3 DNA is TGCAGTGCTAGCAGGGGAGAGACCGGGGAGCTGTTTTTT. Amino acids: CSASRGETGELFF.

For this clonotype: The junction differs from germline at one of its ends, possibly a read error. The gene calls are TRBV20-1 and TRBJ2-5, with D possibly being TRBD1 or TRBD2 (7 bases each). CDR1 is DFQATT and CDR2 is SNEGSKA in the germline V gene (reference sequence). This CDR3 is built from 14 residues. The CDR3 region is CSTQGGGVLENQYF. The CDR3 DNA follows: TGCAGTACCCAGGGGGGAGGGGTCCTGGAGAACCAGTACTTC.

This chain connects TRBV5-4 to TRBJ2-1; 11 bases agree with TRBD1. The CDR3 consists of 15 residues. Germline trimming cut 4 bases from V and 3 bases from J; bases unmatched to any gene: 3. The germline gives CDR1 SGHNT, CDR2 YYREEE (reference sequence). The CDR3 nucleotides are TGTGCCAGCAGCACGGGGACAGGGGGCTACAATGAGCAGTTCTTC. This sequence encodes CASSTGTGGYNEQFF.

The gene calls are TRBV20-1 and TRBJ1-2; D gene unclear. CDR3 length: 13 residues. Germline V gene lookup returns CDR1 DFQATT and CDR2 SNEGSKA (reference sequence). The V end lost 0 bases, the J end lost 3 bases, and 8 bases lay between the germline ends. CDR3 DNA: TGCAGTGCTAGAGATGAGGCGGACTATGGCTACACCTTC. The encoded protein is CSARDEADYGYTF.

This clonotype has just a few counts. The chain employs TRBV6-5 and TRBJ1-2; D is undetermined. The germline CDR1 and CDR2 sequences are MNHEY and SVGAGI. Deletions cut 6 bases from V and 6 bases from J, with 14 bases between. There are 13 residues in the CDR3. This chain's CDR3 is CASRMDGDNGYTF. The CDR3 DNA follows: TGTGCCAGCAGAATGGACGGTGATAATGGCTACACCTTC.

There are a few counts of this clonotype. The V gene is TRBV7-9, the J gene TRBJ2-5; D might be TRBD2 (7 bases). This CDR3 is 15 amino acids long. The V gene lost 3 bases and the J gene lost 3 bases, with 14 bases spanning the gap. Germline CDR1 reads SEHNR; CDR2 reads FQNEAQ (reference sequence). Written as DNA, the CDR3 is TGTGCCAGCAGCTTGGGGGGGCTCTTTGAAGAGACCCAGTACTTC. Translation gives CASSLGGLFEETQYF.

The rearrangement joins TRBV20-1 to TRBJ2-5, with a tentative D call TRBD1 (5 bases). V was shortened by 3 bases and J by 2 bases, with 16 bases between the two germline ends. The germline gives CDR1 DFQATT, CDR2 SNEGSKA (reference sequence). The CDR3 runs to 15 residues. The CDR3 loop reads CSASGAGEPQETQYF. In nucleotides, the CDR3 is TGCAGTGCTAGTGGGGCAGGCGAACCACAAGAGACCCAGTACTTC.

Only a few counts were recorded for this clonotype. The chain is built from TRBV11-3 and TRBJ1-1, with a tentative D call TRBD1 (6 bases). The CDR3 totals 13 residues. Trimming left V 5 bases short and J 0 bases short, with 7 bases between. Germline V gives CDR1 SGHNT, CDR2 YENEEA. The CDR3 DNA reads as TGTGCCAGCAGCCAGGGGATGAACACTGAAGCTTTCTTT. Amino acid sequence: CASSQGMNTEAFF.

The CDR3 DNA is TGCAGCGTAAGCTGGACAGTTAATGAAAAACTGTTTTTT. It encodes CSVSWTVNEKLFF. The V and J genes are TRBV29-1 and TRBJ1-4, with D perhaps TRBD1 (6 bases). Germline assignment: CDR1 SQVTM and CDR2 ANQGSEA. The CDR3 contains 13 residues. Between the trimmed V and J ends, which lost 6 bases and 4 bases, there was a span of 12 bases.

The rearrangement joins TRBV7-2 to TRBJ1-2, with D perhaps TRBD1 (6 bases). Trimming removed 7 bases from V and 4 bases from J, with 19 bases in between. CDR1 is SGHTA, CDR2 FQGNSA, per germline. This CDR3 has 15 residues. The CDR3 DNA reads TGTGCCAGCACCAGGGAGGGGGGCGCATTCTATGGCTACACCTTC. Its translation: CASTREGGAFYGYTF.

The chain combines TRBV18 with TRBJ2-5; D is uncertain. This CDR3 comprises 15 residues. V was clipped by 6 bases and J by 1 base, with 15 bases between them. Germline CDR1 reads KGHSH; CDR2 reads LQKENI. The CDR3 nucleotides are TGTGCCAGCTCTCCCAGCCCGGCTACCCAAGAGACCCAGTACTTC. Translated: CASSPSPATQETQYF.

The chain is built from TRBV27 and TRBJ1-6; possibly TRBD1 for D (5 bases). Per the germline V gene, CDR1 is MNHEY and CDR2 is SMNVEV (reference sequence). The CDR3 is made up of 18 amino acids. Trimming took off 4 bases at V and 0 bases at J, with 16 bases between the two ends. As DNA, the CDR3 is TGTGCCAGCAGTTACTTGCTAGGGGTGGGCTCCTATAATTCACCCCTCCACTTT. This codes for CASSYLLGVGSYNSPLHF.